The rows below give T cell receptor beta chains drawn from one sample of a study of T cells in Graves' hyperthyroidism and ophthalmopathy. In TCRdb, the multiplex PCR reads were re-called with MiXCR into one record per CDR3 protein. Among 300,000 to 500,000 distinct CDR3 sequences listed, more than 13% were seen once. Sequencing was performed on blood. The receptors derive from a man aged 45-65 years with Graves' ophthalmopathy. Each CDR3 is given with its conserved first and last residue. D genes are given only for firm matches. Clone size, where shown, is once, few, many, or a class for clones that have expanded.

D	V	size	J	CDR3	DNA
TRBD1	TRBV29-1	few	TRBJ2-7	CSDFPQGQGCHEQYF	TGCAGTGATTTCCCCCAGGGACAGGGGTGCCACGAGCAGTACTTC
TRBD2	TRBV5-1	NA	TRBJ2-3	CASNLEGGTRADTQYF	TGCGCCAGCAACTTGGAAGGCGGGACTAGAGCAGATACGCAGTATTTT
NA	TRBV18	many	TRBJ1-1	CASSAGTQNTEAFF	TGTGCCAGCTCAGCCGGGACACAGAACACTGAAGCTTTCTTT
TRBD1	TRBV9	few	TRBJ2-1	CASSVRGTGDIAYNEQFF	TGTGCCAGCAGCGTAAGGGGGACAGGGGATATCGCCTACAATGAGCAGTTCTTC
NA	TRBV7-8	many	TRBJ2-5	CASSRLGQTQYF	TGTGCCAGCAGCCGCTTGGGTCAGACCCAGTACTTC
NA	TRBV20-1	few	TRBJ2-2	CSARDHQHQSINTGELFF	TGCAGTGCTAGAGACCACCAACACCAGAGTATAAACACCGGGGAGCTGTTTTTT
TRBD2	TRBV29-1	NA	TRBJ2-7	CSVEGLAGVMDYEQYF	TGCAGCGTTGAAGGACTAGCGGGAGTTATGGATTACGAGCAGTACTTC
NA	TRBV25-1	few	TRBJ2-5	CASRTGTLFQETQYF	TGTGCCAGCAGGACCGGGACCCTCTTTCAAGAGACCCAGTACTTC
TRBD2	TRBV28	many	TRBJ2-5	CASSPIAGGWETQYF	TGTGCCAGCAGTCCGATAGCGGGAGGGTGGGAGACCCAGTACTTC
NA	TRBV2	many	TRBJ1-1	CASSGNQDTEAFF	TGTGCCAGCAGTGGAAACCAGGACACTGAAGCTTTCTTT
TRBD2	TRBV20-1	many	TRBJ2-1	CSATGTSDEQFF	TGCAGTGCAACCGGGACTAGCGATGAGCAGTTCTTC
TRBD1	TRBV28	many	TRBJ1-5	CASTQTGYSNQPQHF	TGTGCCAGCACTCAGACAGGGTATAGCAATCAGCCCCAGCATTTT
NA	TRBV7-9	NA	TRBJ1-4	CASSGRAAGWEGEKLFF	TGTGCCAGCAGCGGTAGAGCTGCGGGATGGGAAGGTGAAAAACTGTTTTTT
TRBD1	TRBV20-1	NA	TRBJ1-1	CSARPGQRYTEAFF	TGCAGTGCTAGGCCGGGACAGAGATACACTGAAGCTTTCTTT
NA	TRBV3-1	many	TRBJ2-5	CASSQEVETQYF	TGTGCCAGCAGCCAAGAAGTAGAGACCCAGTACTTC
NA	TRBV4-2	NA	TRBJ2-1	CASSRGVPYNEQFF	TGTGCCAGCAGCCGCGGGGTGCCCTACAATGAGCAGTTCTTC
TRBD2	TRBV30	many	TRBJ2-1	CAWRRGITGGSYNEQFF	TGTGCCTGGAGGAGGGGCATTACGGGAGGGTCCTACAATGAGCAGTTCTTC
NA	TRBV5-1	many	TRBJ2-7	CASSQAHQGVSSYEQYF	TGCGCCAGCAGCCAGGCCCACCAGGGCGTTTCCTCCTACGAGCAGTACTTC
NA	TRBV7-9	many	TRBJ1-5	CASSTGYNQPQHF	TGTGCCAGCAGCACGGGGTACAATCAGCCCCAGCATTTT
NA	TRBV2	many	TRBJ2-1	CASSEWGVGLNEQFF	TGTGCCAGCAGTGAGTGGGGGGTCGGTTTGAATGAGCAGTTCTTC
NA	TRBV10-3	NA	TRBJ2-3	CAISGDSTDTQYF	TGTGCCATCAGTGGGGACTCCACAGATACGCAGTATTTT
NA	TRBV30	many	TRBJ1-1	CAWWGIGTEAFF	TGTGCCTGGTGGGGCATCGGCACTGAAGCTTTCTTT
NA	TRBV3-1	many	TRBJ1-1	CASSQTVGNTEAFF	TGTGCCAGCAGCCAAACGGTGGGGAACACTGAAGCTTTCTTT
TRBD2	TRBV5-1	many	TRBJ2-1	CASSHLRTSGRVVNEQFF	TGCGCCAGCAGCCACTTACGTACTAGCGGGAGGGTTGTAAATGAGCAGTTCTTC
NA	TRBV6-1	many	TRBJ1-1	CASRVLGGDTEAFF	TGTGCCAGCAGAGTCCTGGGAGGTGACACTGAAGCTTTCTTT
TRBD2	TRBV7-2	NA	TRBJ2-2	CASSFGLANTGELFF	TGTGCCAGCAGCTTTGGACTAGCAAACACCGGGGAGCTGTTTTTT
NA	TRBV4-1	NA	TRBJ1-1	CASSQEGRTEAFF	TGCGCCAGCAGCCAAGAAGGTAGGACTGAAGCTTTCTTT
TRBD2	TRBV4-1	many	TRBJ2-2	CASSQDRSGANTGELFF	TGCGCCAGCAGCCAAGATAGAAGCGGGGCGAACACCGGGGAGCTGTTTTTT
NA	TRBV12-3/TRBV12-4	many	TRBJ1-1	CASSFAQNTEAFF	TGTGCCAGCAGTTTTGCACAGAACACTGAAGCTTTCTTT
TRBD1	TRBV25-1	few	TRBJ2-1	CASSVTGVNEQFF	TGTGCCAGCAGTGTGACAGGGGTCAATGAGCAGTTCTTC
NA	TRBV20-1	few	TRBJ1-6	CSASYRARGNNSPLHF	TGCAGTGCTAGCTACAGGGCCCGGGGAAATAATTCACCCCTCCACTTT
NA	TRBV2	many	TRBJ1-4	CASSEQDGGEKLFF	TGTGCCAGCAGTGAACAGGACGGTGGGGAAAAACTGTTTTTT
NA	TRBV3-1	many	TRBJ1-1	CASSLGVGTEAFF	TGTGCCAGCAGCCTTGGGGTTGGCACTGAAGCTTTCTTT
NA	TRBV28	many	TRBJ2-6	CASNSGANVLTF	TGTGCCAGTAACTCTGGGGCCAACGTCCTGACTTTC
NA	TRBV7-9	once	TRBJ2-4	CASSLDGATKMGIQYF	TGTGCCAGCAGCTTAGATGGGGCCACAAAGATGGGCATTCAGTACTTC
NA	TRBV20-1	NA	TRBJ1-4	CSAKDGPTNEKLFF	TGCAGTGCAAAGGACGGCCCAACTAATGAAAAACTGTTTTTT
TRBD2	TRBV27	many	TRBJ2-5	CASRSSGGVGETQYF	TGTGCCAGCAGGAGCTCGGGAGGGGTGGGGGAGACCCAGTACTTC
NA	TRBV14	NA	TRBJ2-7	CASSQASPWGFSYEQYF	TGTGCCAGCAGCCAAGCCTCTCCTTGGGGTTTCTCCTACGAGCAGTACTTC
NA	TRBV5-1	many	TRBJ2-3	CASSIQPAGLSTDTQYF	TGCGCCAGCAGCATACAGCCGGCAGGGTTGAGCACAGATACGCAGTATTTT
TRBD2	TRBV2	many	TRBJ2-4	CASSPGLASAKNIQYF	TGTGCCAGCAGCCCGGGACTAGCGTCAGCCAAAAACATTCAGTACTTC
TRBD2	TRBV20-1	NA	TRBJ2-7	CSARDQATSGSGRQYF	TGCAGTGCTAGAGATCAGGCGACTAGCGGGAGCGGACGGCAGTACTTC
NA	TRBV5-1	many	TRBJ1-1	CASSLAPGAGDTEAFF	TGCGCCAGCAGCTTGGCACCGGGGGCGGGAGACACTGAAGCTTTCTTT
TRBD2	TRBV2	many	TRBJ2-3	CASTSGQREGQPPDTQYF	TGTGCCAGCACGTCCGGCCAGCGGGAGGGCCAGCCTCCAGATACGCAGTATTTT
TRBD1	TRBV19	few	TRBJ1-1	CASTGQLSAEAFF	TGTGCCAGTACGGGACAGCTCTCCGCTGAAGCTTTCTTT
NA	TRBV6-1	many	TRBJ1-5	CASSYRDSNQPQHF	TGTGCCAGTTCTTACCGGGACAGCAATCAGCCCCAGCATTTT
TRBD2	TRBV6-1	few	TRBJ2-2	CASRPVFGTSGSGELFF	TGTGCCAGCAGGCCGGTGTTCGGGACTAGCGGGAGTGGGGAGCTGTTTTTT
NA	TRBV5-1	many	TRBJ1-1	CASSFGQTNTEAFF	TGCGCCAGCAGCTTCGGACAGACGAACACTGAAGCTTTCTTT
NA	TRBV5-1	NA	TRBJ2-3	CASRRGTDTQYF	TGCGCCAGCAGGAGAGGGACAGATACGCAGTATTTT